The next 18 T cell receptor beta chains were all read from a single sample in a study of OX40 agonist ivuxolimab in advanced cancers. Here immunoSEQ multiplex PCR was the method, and the copy in TCRdb shows in-frame clones only, minus some. The data show roughly 53,000 clones, 85% to 95% seen once. The sample here was CD4+ or CD8+ T cells sorted from blood, taken in a trial of the OX40 agonist ivuxolimab. The receptors stem from an adult with an advanced solid tumor such as melanoma, head and neck, liver or kidney cancer.

The rearrangement links TRBV7-9 to TRBJ2-5; no firm D call. The CDR3 has 10 residues. The germline V and J ends were trimmed by 5 bases and 5 bases, with 3 bases remaining between them. Germline values: CDR1 SEHNR, CDR2 FQNEAQ (reference sequence). DNA for the CDR3: TGTGCCAGCAGCGGGGAGACCCAGTACTTC. Amino acids: CASSGETQYF.

The chain employs TRBV29-1 and TRBJ1-3; no definite D call. V was clipped by 4 bases and J by 2 bases, with 9 bases between them. The CDR3 totals 13 residues. The germline V gene has CDR1 SQVTM and CDR2 ANQGSEA. CDR3 loop: CSVVVGTGNTIYF. Written as DNA, the CDR3 is TGCAGCGTTGTTGTGGGAACTGGAAACACCATATATTTT.

The V and J genes are TRBV14 and TRBJ2-4; D gene unclear. The CDR3 has 13 residues. V lost 1 base and J lost 7, with 8 bases in between. The germline V gene encodes CDR1 SGHDN and CDR2 FVKESK. CDR3 protein: CASSQVTENIQYF. The CDR3 bases are TGTGCCAGCAGCCAAGTGACGGAGAACATTCAGTACTTC.

This chain connects TRBV2 to TRBJ2-7; D is unclear. This CDR3 spans 12 amino acids. Germline CDR1 reads SNHLY; CDR2 reads FYNNEI. V gave up 2 bases and J gave up 4 bases, with 6 bases separating them. As DNA, the CDR3 is TGTGCCAGCAGTGAATACTTTTACGAGCAGTACTTC. This gives the protein CASSEYFYEQYF.

This chain joins TRBV27 and TRBJ2-1, with D perhaps matching TRBD2 (6 bases). Trimming stripped 6 bases from V and 0 bases from J, with 12 bases between. The germline gives CDR1 MNHEY, CDR2 SMNVEV (reference sequence). The CDR3 covers 15 residues. The CDR3 DNA follows: TGTGCCAGCAGCCTAGCGTTGAGCTCCTACAATGAGCAGTTCTTC. Translated: CASSLALSSYNEQFF.

This sequence joins TRBV20-1 and TRBJ2-1; tentative D call: TRBD1 (6 bases). The germline V gene encodes CDR1 DFQATT and CDR2 SNEGSKA (reference sequence). This CDR3 region has 11 residues. V was clipped by 6 bases and J by 5 bases, with 8 bases between them. Here the CDR3 DNA reads TGCAGTGCGGGGGCTGACAATGAGCAGTTCTTC. It specifies CSAGADNEQFF.

The chain couples TRBV4-2 to TRBJ1-2; D gene unclear. Per germline, CDR1 LGHNA and CDR2 YNFKEQ. The ends were cut back, 1 base at V and 4 bases at J, with 13 bases in the middle. The CDR3 totals 15 residues. Here the CDR3 reads CASSQAPSDGYGYTF. The CDR3 DNA follows: TGTGCCAGCAGCCAAGCACCCTCGGACGGCTATGGCTACACCTTC.

This chain links TRBV9 with TRBJ2-1, with no clear D. V lost 0 bases to trimming and J lost 3 bases, with 7 bases between them. This CDR3 is built from 14 residues. The germline CDR1 and CDR2 sequences are SGDLS and YYNGEE. CDR3 residues: CASSVGKGYNEQFF. The CDR3 DNA reads TGTGCCAGCAGCGTAGGGAAAGGCTACAATGAGCAGTTCTTC.

The chain combines TRBV9 with TRBJ1-1; TRBD1 might be the D (5 bases). V was clipped by 0 bases and J by 5 bases, with 11 bases between them. Germline CDR1 SGDLS, CDR2 YYNGEE. There are 14 residues in the CDR3. CDR3: CASSVGSGRTEAFF. The CDR3 nucleotides read TGTGCCAGCAGCGTAGGATCAGGGCGGACTGAAGCTTTCTTT.

The genes are TRBV5-6 and TRBJ2-1; D is undetermined. Deletions cut 4 bases from V and 0 bases from J, with 11 bases between. CDR1 and CDR2 from the germline V gene are SGHDT and YYEEEE. CDR3 length equals 15 residues. In nucleotides, the CDR3 is TGTGCCAGCAGCCGAGAACTGAGCTCCTACAATGAGCAGTTCTTC. It codes for CASSRELSSYNEQFF.

The genes are TRBV4-3 and TRBJ2-2, with a weak D call TRBD2 (7 bases). This CDR3 is built from 17 residues. The V gene lost 5 bases and the J gene lost 3 bases, with 19 bases spanning the gap. CDR1 LGHNA and CDR2 YSLEER come from the germline V gene. The CDR3 sequence is CASSNYLPGGYTGELFF. DNA for the CDR3: TGCGCCAGCAGCAACTACCTCCCGGGGGGCTACACCGGGGAGCTGTTTTTT.

The CDR3: CASSSLAEASTDTQYF. The CDR3 region has the DNA TGTGCCAGCAGCTCACTAGCGGAGGCTAGCACAGATACGCAGTATTTT. The V call is TRBV21-1, the J call TRBJ2-3; TRBD2 is the table's D call and was not checked against the DNA. TRBV21-1 is assigned pseudogene status. This CDR3 contains 16 residues.

This clone is medium-sized in the sample. The J gene is TRBJ1-2, the V gene TRBV5-1, with unresolved D. Trimming pared 4 bases from V and 3 bases from J, leaving 13 bases between. This CDR3 comprises 14 residues. CDR1 is SGHRS and CDR2 is YFSETQ in the germline V gene. The DNA of the CDR3 is TGCGCCAGCAGCGTCGGATCCTCGGACTATGGCTACACCTTC. Its translation is CASSVGSSDYGYTF.

This clone was observed once. V usage is TRBV5-4 and J usage is TRBJ1-1, with D hard to call. V was shortened by 4 bases and J by 4 bases, with 5 bases between the two germline ends. The V gene's germline CDR1 is SGHNT and CDR2 YYREEE (reference sequence). The CDR3 runs to 11 residues. CDR3 residues: CASSTRTEAFF. The CDR3 DNA reads TGTGCCAGCAGCACCCGCACTGAAGCTTTCTTT.

CDR3 loop: CASSFSGGSSGNTIYF. Written as DNA, the CDR3 is TGTGCCAGCAGCTTTAGTGGCGGGAGCTCTGGAAACACCATATATTTT. The chain joins TRBV11-2 to TRBJ1-3; D unresolved. The CDR3 totals 16 residues. Trimming removed 3 bases from V and 0 bases from J, with 12 bases in between. Germline lookup yields CDR1 SGHAT and CDR2 FQNNGV.

This chain links TRBV2 with TRBJ2-3, with unresolved D. Germline V lookup: CDR1 SNHLY, CDR2 FYNNEI. The V and J ends lost 5 bases and 0 bases respectively, with 9 bases between them. CDR3 length: 14 residues. CDR3 sequence: CASSRQVSTDTQYF. The CDR3 DNA reads as TGTGCCAGCAGTCGTCAGGTTAGCACAGATACGCAGTATTTT.

The chain links TRBV4-3 to TRBJ2-1; 11 bases are a match to TRBD2. Trimming at V came to 4 bases and at J to 4 bases, leaving 9 bases not matched to a gene. The CDR3 loop spans 17 amino acids. CDR1 and CDR2 (germline): LGHNA, YSLEER. CDR3 loop: CASSRILLAGEYNEQFF. As DNA, the CDR3 is TGCGCCAGCAGCCGCATTTTACTAGCGGGAGAGTACAATGAGCAGTTCTTC.

The rearrangement links TRBV27 to TRBJ2-7; D not certain. CDR1 and CDR2 (germline): MNHEY, SMNVEV (reference sequence). This CDR3 spans 12 amino acids. V was pared by 7 bases and J by 5 bases, with 12 bases between. The CDR3, as DNA: TGTGCCAGCACCTCGCGGTTAGACGAGCAGTACTTC. This translates into CASTSRLDEQYF.